The table lists the clone carrying this T cell receptor beta chain with a count of one. Trimming took 7 bases from V and 0 from J, leaving 13 bases between them. Per the germline V gene, CDR1 is LNHDA and CDR2 is SQIVND (reference sequence). This CDR3 has 15 amino acids. The source of the sample is a study of T cell changes during pregnancy in multiple sclerosis. The protocol was immunoSEQ multiplex PCR, while the TCRdb copy is restricted to in-frame clones and leaves out a portion. The sample contains about 40,000 clones, 80% to 95% of which appear only once. Sequences were derived from CD4+ T cells from peripheral blood mononuclear cells, sampled in the third trimester of pregnancy. This clonotype was sampled from a female donor with multiple sclerosis, enrolled in a pregnancy study. V and J are TRBV19 and TRBJ1-5; D is uncertain. Written as DNA, the CDR3 is TGTGCCAGTACCACCCTAGCCGGTAGCAATCAGCCCCAGCATTTT. It translates to CASTTLAGSNQPQHF.